This TCR beta chain was sequenced for a study of blood T cell repertoires in COVID-19 (dated by TCRdb to about 2020). At the level of the whole study: The collaborator samples originated in the United States, Italy and Spain and spanned the acute and convalescent phases of COVID-19. The material from the prospective study consisted of cDNA or gDNA derived from T cells, B-cell-depleted T cells, or PBMCs. Samples were obtained from the ongoing ImmuneRACE study (first 160 participants) and from approximately 1,200 subjects provided by 6 global collaborators. Where available, HLA class I and class II types were obtained from metadata supplied by the sample provider rather than from assay-based typing. The repertoires were released in a freely available public database intended as a resource for research on the immune response to SARS-CoV-2. The sample metadata nearly always contained a de-identified subject ID, COVID-19 status, age in years and sex. The dataset comprised deeply sampled blood TCRbeta repertoires from subjects exposed to, actively infected with, or recovered from COVID-19.

Study-wide findings and limitations: The quantity of clinical and demographic metadata differed by source and by participant and was supplied without curation.

A note on this clone: Its antigen is unknown. No clone much larger than this one lies a single base away; base qualities are absent.

TCRbeta CDR3 regions were amplified from genomic DNA by means of the immunoSEQ Assay, a bias-controlled multiplex PCR. As for the authors' bioinformatics: Within the assay, amplification of reference gene primers was used to estimate how many nucleated cells each sample contained. To quantify the absolute abundance of each unique TCRbeta CDR3 rearrangement, sequence reads were collapsed and filtered. For each sample, productive Simpson clonality was calculated by taking the square root of Simpson's diversity index across productive rearrangements. TCRdb took over this immuneACCESS table, retaining in-frame rearrangements with V and J assigned. Such tables are incomplete; in checked studies, under half of the missing clones stem from an unresolved V gene, and the remainder is unexplained. Clone size and the V and J calls come from that table; the DNA yielded D and trimming. Counted in this sample were fewer than 700,000 clones; roughly nine tenths of them appeared once. The top ten hold 7.8% of the sample.

One collaborating source in Seattle enrolled patients while the patients were actively infected and followed the patients over time throughout the course of disease. Collaborating institutions collected whole blood in K2EDTA tubes following their own protocols. For TCRbeta analysis, collaborators shipped samples as frozen whole blood, isolated PBMCs, or DNA extracted from either of those sample types. The CDR3 contains 13 residues, cysteine and phenylalanine counted. The sequence is cut down to CDR3 DNA, 39 bases in frame from base 1. Compared with germline, V lacks 5 bases and J lacks 3 bases; bases without a gene match: 3. CDR1 and CDR2 were assigned from the germline V gene (reference sequence) as MNHEY and SMNVEV.

Sequences were obtained from peripheral blood. This sequence originates from a woman aged 50 to 65 with COVID-19, enrolled during active disease. Recombination linked TRBV27 to TRBJ2-7; TRBD2 matches 8 bases in the middle. The encoded CDR3 is CASSRGGLYEQYF. The DNA sequence is as follows: TGTGCCAGCAGTCGCGGGGGGCTCTACGAGCAGTACTTC.